These 17 T cell receptor beta chains came from one sample sequenced in a study of T-cell reconstitution after alpha-beta-depleted transplantation in children. A TCRbeta library incorporating unique molecular identifiers was prepared. From the PCR reads, TCRdb called clonotypes with MiXCR, one entry per CDR3 protein. This table has some 600,000 distinct CDR3 sequences, over 15% appearing once. The sample consisted of PBMCs from the stem cell graft donor, taken from the stem cell graft. The origin of the receptors is a human donor who donated a stem cell graft to a child with acute myeloid leukemia.

This clonotype showed up just a few times. The chain recombines TRBV18 with TRBJ1-2; no reliable D call. With 0 bases removed from V and 3 bases from J, the gap between germline ends came to 5 bases. CDR1 is KGHSH, CDR2 LQKENI, per germline. This CDR3 has 13 amino acids. CDR3 DNA sequence: TGTGCCAGCTCACCACCAGGGTACTATGGCTACACCTTC. It translates to CASSPPGYYGYTF.

The table lists this clonotype with a few counts. V gene TRBV6-1 combines with J gene TRBJ2-7; 8 bases fit TRBD1. The germline V gene encodes CDR1 MNHNS and CDR2 SASEGT. Trimming took 6 bases from V and 1 from J; bases not matched to a gene: 11. The CDR3 length is 16 residues. The chain's CDR3 is CASSSSGQGASYEQYF. Written as DNA, the CDR3 is TGTGCCAGCAGCTCTTCAGGGCAGGGGGCTTCCTACGAGCAGTACTTC.

The chain joins TRBV6-5 to TRBJ2-7; 9 bases align to TRBD2. With V trimmed by 0 bases and J by 6 bases, 6 bases remained unmatched. The CDR3 runs 15 residues. Looked up from germline, CDR1 is MNHEY and CDR2 is SVGAGI. Here the CDR3 DNA reads TGTGCCAGCAGTTACTCTGCGGGGGGGCAGGGCGAGCAGTACTTC. Encoded protein: CASSYSAGGQGEQYF.

A note on this clonotype: It may be a read error: a sequence one base away is much more abundant. The rearrangement uses TRBV29-1 and TRBJ2-1, with a tentative D call TRBD2 (6 bases). The CDR3 sequence is 14 residues long. Germline V gene lookup returns CDR1 SQVTM and CDR2 ANQGSEA. The CDR3 DNA sequence: TGCAGCGTTGATGGGGGGAGCTCCTACAATGAGGAGTTCTTC. Its translation: CSVDGGSSYNEEFF.

This clonotype was seen more than once but under ten times. The CDR3, as DNA: TGTGCCAGCAGTCCCCGTCGCTTGGGGGAGCAAGAGACCCAGTACTTC. Its protein product is CASSPRRLGEQETQYF. The V call is TRBV12-3 or TRBV12-4, the J call TRBJ2-5; tentatively, D is TRBD1 or TRBD2 (5 bases each). V was clipped by 5 bases and J by 2 bases, with 18 bases between them. This CDR3 comprises 16 residues.

This chain links TRBV28 with TRBJ2-1; possible D gene TRBD1, 5 bases. The CDR3 is made up of 15 amino acids. Germline lookup yields CDR1 MDHEN and CDR2 SYDVKM. Trimming cost V 5 bases and J 1 base, with 12 bases left between them. The CDR3 DNA reads TGTGCCAGCAGTCCCCCGACAGTTTCCTACAATGAGCAGTTCTTC. This codes for CASSPPTVSYNEQFF.

CDR3 coding DNA: TGTGCCAGCAGTCTAGGGCTACGAGAGACCCAGTACTTC. Translating it yields CASSLGLRETQYF. V and J are TRBV12-3 or TRBV12-4 and TRBJ2-5, with D hard to call. The germline V and J ends were trimmed by 5 bases and 4 bases, with 11 bases remaining between them. This CDR3 is built from 13 residues.

This clonotype was detected a few times. This chain uses TRBV24-1 with TRBJ2-1; a possible D gene is TRBD1 (6 bases). V was trimmed by 6 bases and J by 7 bases, leaving 12 bases between them. The CDR3 totals 13 residues. Germline CDR1 and CDR2: KGHDR and SFDVKD. The CDR3, as DNA: TGTGCCACCAGTCGACAGGCTCCTAATGAGCAGTTCTTC. Protein: CATSRQAPNEQFF.

This clonotype was detected only a few times. The chain links TRBV4-1 to TRBJ2-2; possibly TRBD1 for D (6 bases). The CDR3 totals 13 residues. V was trimmed by 6 bases and J by 7 bases, leaving 12 bases between them. From germline, CDR1 is MGHRA and CDR2 YSYEKL. The CDR3 DNA sequence: TGCGCCAGCAGGCCCCAGGGGATCGGGGAGCTGTTTTTT. This encodes CASRPQGIGELFF.

This clonotype occurred many times. The J gene is TRBJ1-4, the V gene TRBV20-1, with 8 bases matching TRBD1. The CDR3 length is 14 residues. The V and J ends lost 2 bases and 6 bases, in that order; junction bases with no gene match: 5. The V gene's germline CDR1 is DFQATT and CDR2 SNEGSKA (reference sequence). The CDR3 protein is CSARWDRSYEKLFF. For the CDR3, the DNA is TGCAGTGCTAGATGGGACAGGTCGTATGAAAAACTGTTTTTT.

This clonotype occurred many times. The rearrangement links TRBV7-2 to TRBJ2-1; 14 positions match TRBD2. Trimming took 3 bases from V and 12 from J; bases not matched to a gene: 1. The CDR3 contains 13 residues. CDR1 and CDR2 (germline): SGHTA, FQGNSA. Here the CDR3 DNA reads TGTGCCAGCAGCTTCGGACTAGCGGGAGGGCAGTTCTTC. It specifies CASSFGLAGGQFF.

This clonotype was counted once. The final CDR3 position lacks the conserved phenylalanine or tryptophan, pointing to a likely read error. The rearrangement links TRBV20-1 to TRBJ2-7; D perhaps matches TRBD1 (6 bases). Germline CDR1 DFQATT, CDR2 SNEGSKA (reference sequence). The V end lost 5 bases, the J end lost 5 bases, and 16 bases lay between the germline ends. CDR3 size: 13 residues. The CDR3 DNA reads TGCAGTGCTCAGTCAGGGGCCCCCCACGAGCAGTACCTC. Translated: CSAQSGAPHEQYL.

This clonotype was recorded at least ten times. The V gene is TRBV20-1, the J gene TRBJ1-2; TRBD1 matches 7 bases. The germline V gene has CDR1 DFQATT and CDR2 SNEGSKA (reference sequence). The CDR3 spans 13 residues. Unmatched junction bases numbered 11, after V lost 6 bases and J lost 7 bases. CDR3 amino acids: CSAAATGEGGYTF. In nucleotides, the CDR3 is TGCAGTGCAGCAGCCACAGGGGAGGGTGGCTACACCTTC.

This clonotype turned up a few times. DNA of the CDR3: TGTGCCAGCAGTTGGACAGGGGATGCCATGAACACTGAAGCTTTCTTT. Its protein is CASSWTGDAMNTEAFF. The chain has TRBV6-5 and TRBJ1-1; 9 nucleotides line up with TRBD1. The CDR3 extends over 16 amino acids. The junction had 6 bases not matched to a gene; V was cut back by 4 bases and J by 0 bases. Germline CDR1 and CDR2: MNHEY and SVGAGI.

The rearrangement uses TRBV20-1 and TRBJ1-1; D might be TRBD1 (5 bases). V dropped 1 base and J dropped 6 bases, with 9 bases sitting between them. Germline-derived CDR1 and CDR2 are DFQATT and SNEGSKA (reference sequence). This CDR3 has 12 amino acids. The CDR3 coding sequence is TGCAGTGCTAGAGGGTTGGGGGCTGAAGCTTTCTTT. Protein: CSARGLGAEAFF.

The chain combines TRBV5-1 with TRBJ2-3; D is perhaps TRBD1 or TRBD2 (6 bases each). Germline values: CDR1 SGHRS, CDR2 YFSETQ. V shed 0 bases and J shed 5 bases, with 16 bases lying between them. The CDR3 runs to 16 residues. CDR3 sequence: CASSLGGDTRIDTQYF. As DNA, the CDR3 is TGCGCCAGCAGCTTGGGGGGGGACACCCGAATAGATACGCAGTATTTT.

This clonotype showed up many times. This chain links TRBV20-1 with TRBJ1-1, with TRBD1 matching 7 bases. Germline V gene lookup returns CDR1 DFQATT and CDR2 SNEGSKA (reference sequence). The length of the CDR3 is 11 residues. V trimming: 6 bases; J trimming: 7 bases; junction bases outside the gene matches: 5. The chain's CDR3 is CSALDRVEAFF. The CDR3 DNA is TGCAGTGCCCTAGACAGGGTTGAAGCTTTCTTT.